Below are 18 T cell receptor beta chains sequenced from a single sample in a study of CD4 T cells in relation to SARS-CoV-2 and coronaviruses. Their specific antigens are unknown. Clones were sequenced by immunoSEQ multiplex PCR, and TCRdb holds only the in-frame ones, with some missing. The data contain tens of thousands of clones, roughly 78% of them seen just once; the ten biggest clones take up around 12%. Before the COVID-19 pandemic, during about 2011-2019, CD4+ T cells were taken from unexposed donors. CD4+ T cells were isolated from the cells after around 9 days of culture. The sample consisted of CD4+ T cells from PBMCs, cultured in vitro. The receptors come from a human donor in good health.

This clone was counted a few times. This chain links TRBV28 with TRBJ1-2; D possibly corresponds to TRBD1 (5 bases). V was clipped by 3 bases and J by 6 bases, with 5 bases between them. This CDR3 comprises 11 residues. CDR1 is MDHEN and CDR2 is SYDVKM in the germline V gene. CDR3 DNA: TGTGCCAGCAGTTTGGGGGATGGCTACACCTTC. It specifies CASSLGDGYTF.

This clone was observed a handful of times. V gene TRBV5-6 combines with J gene TRBJ2-7, with a weak D call TRBD1 (6 bases). CDR3 size: 15 residues. The V and J ends lost 1 base and 3 bases respectively, with 14 bases between them. Germline CDR1 reads SGHDT; CDR2 reads YYEEEE. CDR3 region: CASSLIPSGVYEQYF. The CDR3 coding sequence is TGTGCCAGCAGCTTGATCCCCTCAGGGGTCTACGAGCAGTACTTC.

The rearrangement joins TRBV18 to TRBJ2-1; D might be TRBD2 (6 bases). V gave up 4 bases and J gave up 3 bases, with 10 bases separating them. Germline CDR1 is KGHSH and CDR2 is LQKENI. The CDR3 has 14 residues. The CDR3 loop reads CASSREEFYNEQFF. CDR3 nucleotide sequence: TGTGCCAGCTCACGGGAGGAATTCTACAATGAGCAGTTCTTC. Full variable domain (remainder filled in from reference TRBV18 and TRBJ2-1): NAGVMQNPRHLVRRRGQEARLRCSPMKGHSHVYWYRQLPEEGLKFMVYLQKENIIDESGMPKERFSAEFPKEGPSILRIQQVVRGDSAAYFCASSREEFYNEQFFGPGTRLTVL.

The chain couples TRBV10-3 to TRBJ1-3, with TRBD1 matching 10 bases. The CDR3 sequence is 17 residues long. J gave up 7 bases and V 4 bases, and 13 bases lay outside the gene matches. CDR1 is ENHRY and CDR2 is SYGVKD in the germline V gene. This CDR3 is CAISGRTGGESANTIYF. In nucleotides, the CDR3 is TGTGCCATCAGTGGAAGGACAGGGGGTGAGAGTGCGAACACCATATATTTT.

The chain employs TRBV12-3 or TRBV12-4 and TRBJ1-3; D gene uncertain. This CDR3 has 13 amino acids. V was cut by 7 bases and J by 4 bases, with 11 bases left in between. The CDR3 nucleotides read TGTGCCAGCACCCGAGCTGAGGGAAACACCATATATTTT. Its protein is CASTRAEGNTIYF.

The gene calls are TRBV7-2 and TRBJ1-4; D unclear. The CDR3 is 15 residues long. Trimming cost V 1 base and J 1 base, with 7 bases left between them. Germline V gene sequence: CDR1 SGHTA, CDR2 FQGNSA. Here the CDR3 DNA reads TGTGCCAGCAGCTTAGTTGCAGGAACTAATGAAAAACTGTTTTTT. Protein sequence: CASSLVAGTNEKLFF.

The chain carries TRBV25-1 and TRBJ2-1; D assignment may be TRBD1 or TRBD2 (5 bases each). The CDR3 is made up of 15 amino acids. V dropped 2 bases and J dropped 7 bases, with 15 bases sitting between them. Germline V lookup: CDR1 MGHDK, CDR2 SYGVNS. The CDR3 protein is CASSETGTLENEQFF. The CDR3 nucleotides are TGTGCCAGCAGTGAAACCGGGACCTTAGAAAATGAGCAGTTCTTC.

The rearrangement joins TRBV5-1 to TRBJ1-5; 8 positions agree with TRBD1. CDR3 length equals 14 residues. The V and J ends lost 7 bases and 4 bases, in that order; junction bases with no gene match: 7. Germline V CDR1 and CDR2: SGHRS, YFSETQ. The CDR3 is CASRPGQENQPQHF. DNA of the CDR3: TGCGCCAGCCGACCGGGACAGGAGAATCAGCCCCAGCATTTT.

V gene TRBV7-9 combines with J gene TRBJ2-1; D unresolved. Germline values: CDR1 SEHNR, CDR2 FQNEAQ (reference sequence). Between the trimmed V and J ends, which lost 4 bases and 4 bases, there was a span of 14 bases. The CDR3 has 15 residues. CDR3 nucleotide sequence: TGTGCCAGCAGCTCCTGGGGAAGCCAATACAATGAGCAGTTCTTC. This encodes CASSSWGSQYNEQFF.

The V gene is TRBV9, the J gene TRBJ1-5; D not certain. The CDR3 is made up of 14 amino acids. Trimming removed 0 bases from V and 0 bases from J, with 4 bases in between. The germline gives CDR1 SGDLS, CDR2 YYNGEE. In DNA form, the CDR3 reads TGTGCCAGCAGCGTAGATAGTAGCAATCAGCCCCAGCATTTT. It specifies CASSVDSSNQPQHF.

This clone has only one observation. The rearrangement links TRBV19 to TRBJ1-5; a possible D gene is TRBD1 (6 bases). CDR1 and CDR2 from the germline V gene are LNHDA and SQIVND (reference sequence). V was clipped by 4 bases and J by 6 bases, with 16 bases between them. This CDR3 comprises 15 residues. CDR3 nucleotide sequence: TGTGCCAGTAGTAGCGGGGGGGGCTTCAGTCAGCCCCAGCATTTT. It codes for CASSSGGGFSQPQHF. The full variable domain, with the rest looked up from reference TRBV19 and TRBJ1-5, is DGGITQSPKYLFRKEGQNVTLSCEQNLNHDAMYWYRQDPGQGLRLIYYSQIVNDFQKGDIAEGYSVSREKKESFPLTVTSAQKNPTAFYLCASSSGGGFSQPQHFGDGTRLSIL.

The genes are TRBV30 and TRBJ1-6; 8 positions agree with TRBD1. From germline, CDR1 is GTSNPN and CDR2 SVGIG (reference sequence). Unmatched junction bases numbered 12, after V lost 0 bases and J lost 8 bases. This CDR3 contains 17 residues. The chain's CDR3 is CAWSVSGAGGSYSPLHF. The CDR3 DNA follows: TGTGCCTGGAGTGTCAGCGGGGCAGGGGGCTCGTATTCACCCCTCCACTTT. Complete variable domain (other parts from reference TRBV30 and TRBJ1-6): SQTIHQWPATLVQPVGSPLSLECTVEGTSNPNLYWYRQAAGRGLQLLFYSVGIGQISSEVPQNLSASRPQDRQFILSSKKLLLSDSGFYLCAWSVSGAGGSYSPLHFGNGTRLTVT.

This clone came up a few times. J is TRBJ2-7 and V is TRBV19, with no clear D. This CDR3 comprises 15 residues. Trimming pared 7 bases from V and 3 bases from J, leaving 19 bases between. Germline CDR1 and CDR2: LNHDA and SQIVND (reference sequence). In DNA, the CDR3 is TGTGCCAGTACCACCTCGTCCTTTGGATACTACGAGCAGTACTTC. Translation: CASTTSSFGYYEQYF.

The chain combines TRBV5-1 with TRBJ1-1; 7 nucleotides align to TRBD1. CDR1 is SGHRS, CDR2 YFSETQ, per germline. J gave up 5 bases and V 3 bases, and 7 bases lay outside the gene matches. This CDR3 contains 14 residues. The CDR3 protein is CASSSSGGRTEAFF. For the CDR3, the DNA is TGCGCCAGCAGCTCTTCAGGGGGAAGGACTGAAGCTTTCTTT.

This clone was observed a few times. The V and J genes are TRBV21-1 and TRBJ1-2. TRBV21-1 is annotated as a pseudogene. The CDR3 totals 13 residues. The CDR3 DNA is TGTGCCAGCAGCAAAAAAAGCCTTTATGGCTACACCTTC. Its translation: CASSKKSLYGYTF.

This clone appeared a single time. V usage is TRBV19 and J usage is TRBJ2-1, with 7 bases lining up with TRBD1. Germline V gene sequence: CDR1 LNHDA, CDR2 SQIVND (reference sequence). Germline trimming cut 6 bases from V and 12 bases from J; bases unmatched to any gene: 14. The length of the CDR3 is 14 residues. CDR3 region: CASSGTDRPNLQFF. DNA of the CDR3: TGTGCCAGTAGCGGGACAGATCGCCCAAATTTGCAGTTCTTC.

This clone occurred a few times. This chain connects TRBV2 to TRBJ2-7, with 13 bases identical to TRBD2. Germline V lookup: CDR1 SNHLY, CDR2 FYNNEI. V shed 6 bases, J shed 1 base, and the junction held 3 bases outside the gene matches. There are 15 residues in the CDR3. The CDR3 region is CASSELAGGSYEQYF. The CDR3 region has the DNA TGTGCCAGCAGCGAACTAGCGGGGGGGTCCTACGAGCAGTACTTC.

The J gene is TRBJ1-5, the V gene TRBV10-3, with D hard to call. Germline V gene data show CDR1 as ENHRY and CDR2 as SYGVKD. The CDR3 contains 14 residues. The ends were cut back, 2 bases at V and 0 bases at J, with 5 bases in the middle. DNA of the CDR3: TGTGCCATCAGTGAGGGGAGTAGCAATCAGCCCCAGCATTTT. Protein: CAISEGSSNQPQHF.